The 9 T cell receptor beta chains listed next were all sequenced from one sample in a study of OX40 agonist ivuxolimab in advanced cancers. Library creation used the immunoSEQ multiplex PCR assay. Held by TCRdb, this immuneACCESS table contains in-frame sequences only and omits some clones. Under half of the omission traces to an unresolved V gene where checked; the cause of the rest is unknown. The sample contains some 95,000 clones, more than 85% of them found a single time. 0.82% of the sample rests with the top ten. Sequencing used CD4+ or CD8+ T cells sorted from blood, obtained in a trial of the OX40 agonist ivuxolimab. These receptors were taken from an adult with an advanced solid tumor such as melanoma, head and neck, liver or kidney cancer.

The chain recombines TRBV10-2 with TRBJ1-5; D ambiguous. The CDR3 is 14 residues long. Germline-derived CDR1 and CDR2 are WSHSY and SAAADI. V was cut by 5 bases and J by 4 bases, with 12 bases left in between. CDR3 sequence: CASSITAENQPQHF. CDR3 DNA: TGCGCCAGCAGTATCACAGCCGAAAATCAGCCCCAGCATTTT.

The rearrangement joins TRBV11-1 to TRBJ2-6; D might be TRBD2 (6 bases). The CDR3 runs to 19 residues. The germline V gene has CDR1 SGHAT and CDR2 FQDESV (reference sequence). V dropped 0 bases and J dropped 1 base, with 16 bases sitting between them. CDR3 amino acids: CASSLAGLSSKSGANVLTF. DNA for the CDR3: TGTGCCAGCAGCTTAGCGGGACTCTCATCGAAGTCTGGGGCCAACGTCCTGACTTTC.

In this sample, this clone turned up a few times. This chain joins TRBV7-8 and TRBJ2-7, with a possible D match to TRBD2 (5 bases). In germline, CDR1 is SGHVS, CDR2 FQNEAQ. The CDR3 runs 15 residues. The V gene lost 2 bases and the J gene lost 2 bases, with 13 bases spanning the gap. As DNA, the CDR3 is TGTGCCAGCAGCTTAATAGACGGGAAGACCTACGAGCAGTACTTC. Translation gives CASSLIDGKTYEQYF.

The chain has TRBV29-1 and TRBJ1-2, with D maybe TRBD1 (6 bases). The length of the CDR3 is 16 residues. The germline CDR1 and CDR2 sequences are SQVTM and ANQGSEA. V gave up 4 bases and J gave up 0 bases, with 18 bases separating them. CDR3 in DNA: TGCAGCGTTGCCCCTTATGGGGACACCTCTAACTATGGCTACACCTTC. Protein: CSVAPYGDTSNYGYTF.

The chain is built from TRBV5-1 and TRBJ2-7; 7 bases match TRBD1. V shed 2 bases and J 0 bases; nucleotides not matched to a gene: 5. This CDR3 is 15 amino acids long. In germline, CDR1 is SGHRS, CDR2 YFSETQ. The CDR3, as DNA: TGCGCCAGCAGCTTACAGGGGCCGTCCTCCTACGAGCAGTACGTC. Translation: CASSLQGPSSYEQYV.

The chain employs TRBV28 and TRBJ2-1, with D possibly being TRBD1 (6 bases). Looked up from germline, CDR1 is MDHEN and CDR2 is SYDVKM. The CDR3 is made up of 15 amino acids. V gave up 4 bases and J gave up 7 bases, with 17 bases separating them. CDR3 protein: CASSSPPTGVNEQFF. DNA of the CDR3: TGTGCCAGCAGTTCTCCCCCGACAGGCGTAAATGAGCAGTTCTTC.

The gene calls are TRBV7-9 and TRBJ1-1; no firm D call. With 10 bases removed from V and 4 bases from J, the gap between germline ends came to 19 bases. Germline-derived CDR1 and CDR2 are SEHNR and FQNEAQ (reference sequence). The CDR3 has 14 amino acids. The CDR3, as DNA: TGTGCCACCCAGCAACCCTGGCCGGGCACTGAAGCTTTCTTT. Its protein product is CATQQPWPGTEAFF.

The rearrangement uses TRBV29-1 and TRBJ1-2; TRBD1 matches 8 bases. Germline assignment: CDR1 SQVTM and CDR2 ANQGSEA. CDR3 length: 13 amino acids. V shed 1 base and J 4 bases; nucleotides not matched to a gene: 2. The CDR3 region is CSVEAGQVYGYTF. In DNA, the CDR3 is TGCAGCGTTGAAGCGGGACAGGTCTATGGCTACACCTTC.

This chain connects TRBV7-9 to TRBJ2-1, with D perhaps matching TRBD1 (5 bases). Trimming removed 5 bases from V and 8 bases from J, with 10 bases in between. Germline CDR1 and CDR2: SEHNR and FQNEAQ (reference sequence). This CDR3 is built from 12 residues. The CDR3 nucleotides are TGTGCCAGCAGCCGTGACAGATATGAGCAGTTCTTC. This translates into CASSRDRYEQFF.